One sample yielded the 16 T cell receptor beta chains listed below, sequenced in a study of shared clonotypes between healthy human individuals. The repertoire was sequenced with immunoSEQ multiplex PCR; TCRdb's copy has only in-frame clones and lacks some. This table holds some 2.3 million clones, 85% to 95% found once. Sequences were obtained from naive CD4+ T cells from PBMCs. Subset given: CD45RA+ positively selected. The receptors stem from a young man in good health. Some clones in this sample may be carry-over from other donors' samples.

This chain links TRBV30 with TRBJ1-5; D call uncertain. Trimming stripped 1 base from V and 9 bases from J, with 7 bases between. The CDR3 is 11 residues long. Germline V gene lookup returns CDR1 GTSNPN and CDR2 SVGIG (reference sequence). CDR3 amino acids: CAWSGVGPQHF. The CDR3 coding sequence is TGTGCCTGGAGTGGGGTTGGGCCCCAGCATTTT.

The chain combines TRBV7-3 with TRBJ2-3; 8 bases map to TRBD1. The V segment lost 5 bases and the J segment 6 bases; nucleotides outside the gene matches: 10. Germline V gives CDR1 SGHTA, CDR2 FQGTGA. This CDR3 has 15 amino acids. CDR3 DNA: TGTGCCAGCAGCCAGGGGACAGGTGGTGGGGATACGCAGTATTTT. Its translation: CASSQGTGGGDTQYF.

This chain joins TRBV7-2 and TRBJ2-1; TRBD2 matches at 9 bases. The CDR3 extends over 14 amino acids. CDR1 is SGHTA and CDR2 is FQGNSA in the germline V gene. Trimming removed 5 bases from V and 8 bases from J; junction bases left unmatched: 7. This CDR3 is CASSAPGLAHEQFF. The CDR3 bases are TGTGCCAGCAGCGCCCCGGGACTAGCCCATGAGCAGTTCTTC.

The J gene is TRBJ1-2, the V gene TRBV7-9, with D perhaps matching TRBD1 (6 bases). This CDR3 has 15 residues. Germline CDR1 SEHNR, CDR2 FQNEAQ (reference sequence). V was shortened by 1 base and J by 0 bases, with 9 bases between the two germline ends. The CDR3 loop reads CASSLGTDTNYGYTF. The CDR3 nucleotides are TGTGCCAGCAGCTTAGGGACAGACACTAACTATGGCTACACCTTC.

The chain links TRBV4-2 to TRBJ2-1, with 10 bases aligning to TRBD2. The CDR3 runs 15 residues. Germline V gene data show CDR1 as LGHNA and CDR2 as YNFKEQ. V trimming: 2 bases; J trimming: 8 bases; junction bases outside the gene matches: 6. The CDR3 loop reads CASSQFLAGDHEQFF. CDR3 sequence (DNA): TGTGCCAGCAGCCAATTTCTAGCGGGAGACCATGAGCAGTTCTTC.

The gene calls are TRBV11-3 and TRBJ2-1; 10 nucleotides match TRBD2. The CDR3 contains 15 residues. The V and J ends lost 8 bases and 3 bases, in that order; junction bases with no gene match: 7. CDR1 and CDR2 from the germline V gene are SGHNT and YENEEA. This chain's CDR3 is CASSTSSGSYNEQFF. The CDR3 DNA is TGTGCCAGCTCAACTTCTAGCGGGAGCTACAATGAGCAGTTCTTC. The full variable domain, rest sourced from reference TRBV11-3 and TRBJ2-1, is EAGVVQSPRYKIIEKKQPVAFWCNPISGHNTLYWYLQNLGQGPELLIRYENEEAVDDSQLPKDRFSAERLKGVDSTLKIQPAELGDSAVYLCASSTSSGSYNEQFFGPGTRLTVL.

CDR3 in DNA: TGTGCCAGCAGTGAACACTCCAGGCCCTTTGAAGCTTTCTTT. Encoded protein: CASSEHSRPFEAFF. The V and J genes are TRBV25-1 and TRBJ1-1; the D is unclear. The CDR3 runs 14 residues. Germline V CDR1 and CDR2: MGHDK, SYGVNS. Trimming cost V 2 bases and J 7 bases, with 14 bases left between them.

This chain joins TRBV12-5 and TRBJ2-5; D unresolved. In germline, CDR1 is LGHNT, CDR2 FRNRAP. CDR3 size: 13 residues. Between the trimmed V and J ends, which lost 0 bases and 8 bases, there was a span of 10 bases. CDR3 coding DNA: TGTGCTAGTGGTTTGGTGACGGATAGAACCCAGTACTTC. This translates into CASGLVTDRTQYF.

The chain employs TRBV27 and TRBJ2-5; 7 nucleotides align to TRBD1. Germline CDR1 is MNHEY and CDR2 is SMNVEV (reference sequence). V lost 5 bases and J lost 2; bases outside the gene matches: 14. The CDR3 sequence is 17 residues long. CDR3 bases: TGTGCCAGCAGTCGAGCCAGGGACAGCTCCTTTCAAGAGACCCAGTACTTC. It yields the protein CASSRARDSSFQETQYF.

The chain couples TRBV7-3 to TRBJ2-1; D is possibly TRBD1 or TRBD2 (5 bases each). CDR1 is SGHTA and CDR2 is FQGTGA in the germline V gene. V dropped 1 base and J dropped 5 bases, with 9 bases sitting between them. The CDR3 length is 14 residues. CDR3 loop: CASSLIGTNNEQFF. Here the CDR3 DNA reads TGTGCCAGCAGCTTAATAGGGACGAACAATGAGCAGTTCTTC.

The J gene is TRBJ1-5, the V gene TRBV29-1, with D possibly matching TRBD1 (6 bases). CDR1 is SQVTM and CDR2 is ANQGSEA in the germline V gene. Between the trimmed V and J ends, which lost 7 bases and 2 bases, there was a span of 18 bases. This CDR3 is built from 15 residues. The CDR3 spells CSAAVGGGRNQPQHF. The CDR3 DNA follows: TGCAGCGCCGCCGTCGGGGGGGGGCGCAATCAGCCCCAGCATTTT.

This chain joins TRBV5-4 and TRBJ1-2, with D possibly matching TRBD1 (6 bases). V lost 4 bases and J lost 4, with 14 bases in between. This CDR3 is built from 14 residues. In germline, CDR1 is SGHNT, CDR2 YYREEE (reference sequence). As DNA, the CDR3 is TGTGCCAGCAGCGTTGCAGGGGTGGGCTATGGCTACACCTTC. This codes for CASSVAGVGYGYTF. The full variable domain, its missing parts supplied by reference TRBV5-4 and TRBJ1-2, is ETGVTQSPTHLIKTRGQQVTLRCSSQSGHNTVSWYQQALGQGPQFIFQYYREEENGRGNFPPRFSGLQFPNYSSELNVNALELDDSALYLCASSVAGVGYGYTFGSGTRLTVV.

Remarks on this clone: Other DNA sequences in this specimen translate into the identical CDR3. The chain employs TRBV28 and TRBJ2-7; no firm D call. Trimming shortened V by 5 bases and J by 6 bases, and 8 bases separated the two germline ends. The germline V gene has CDR1 MDHEN and CDR2 SYDVKM. This CDR3 has 11 amino acids. CDR3 bases: TGTGCCAGCAGTCTACGGAGCGAGCAGTACTTC. This sequence encodes CASSLRSEQYF.

The CDR3 sequence: CASSYGRMETQYF. The CDR3, as DNA: TGTGCCAGCAGCTACGGGAGAATGGAGACCCAGTACTTC. The chain uses TRBV11-1 and TRBJ2-5; TRBD2 might be the D (6 bases). Looked up from germline, CDR1 is SGHAT and CDR2 is FQDESV (reference sequence). The V end lost 4 bases, the J end lost 5 bases, and 11 bases lay between the germline ends. CDR3 length: 13 amino acids.

The chain couples TRBV30 to TRBJ1-1; D possibly corresponds to TRBD1 (6 bases). CDR3 size: 13 residues. Trimming cost V 2 bases and J 4 bases, with 11 bases left between them. CDR1 is GTSNPN and CDR2 is SVGIG in the germline V gene (reference sequence). The CDR3 nucleotides read TGTGCCTGGAGTTTGGGGGCTACCACTGAAGCTTTCTTT. It is translated as CAWSLGATTEAFF.

V and J are TRBV12-5 and TRBJ2-7, with 7 positions matching TRBD1. The germline V gene has CDR1 LGHNT and CDR2 FRNRAP. The J segment lost 0 bases and the V segment lost 6 bases, leaving 2 bases of the junction unmatched. The CDR3 sequence is 13 residues long. The CDR3 region has the DNA TGTGCTAGTGGAAGGGACAGCTCCTACGAGCAGTACTTC. This sequence encodes CASGRDSSYEQYF.